This entry lists 3 T cell receptor beta chains sequenced from one sample in a study of spatial heterogeneity in lung cancer. Findings and caveats of the study: Tumoral mutation counts were tracked by counts of expanded intratumoral alpha and beta TCRs.

The time point here: sample taken at primary tumor resection. These receptors' antigens are unknown. TCRdb fed the 5' RACE reads into MiXCR, producing one record per CDR3 protein. The data show over 10,000 distinct CDR3 sequences, with 3% to 4% seen just once and around a sixth held by the top ten. This sample comprised lung tumor tissue, obtained at surgery. The receptors originated from a male donor with early-stage non-small cell lung cancer.

This clonotype was observed at least ten times. The CDR3 here is CSATSGAPLEQYF. The DNA of the CDR3 is TGCAGTGCCACTTCAGGGGCTCCCCTCGAGCAGTACTTC. This chain joins TRBV20-1 and TRBJ2-7; possible D gene TRBD1, 6 bases. Trimming pared 6 bases from V and 6 bases from J, leaving 18 bases between. The CDR3 is made up of 13 amino acids. Germline V CDR1 and CDR2: DFQATT, SNEGSKA (reference sequence).

This clonotype was seen many times. The chain couples TRBV7-2 to TRBJ2-7; 10 nucleotides match TRBD2. CDR1 and CDR2 (germline): SGHTA, FQGNSA. With 2 bases clipped from V and 3 bases from J, the junction kept 7 bases outside the gene matches. The length of the CDR3 is 16 residues. The CDR3 is CASSLLGPSGGYEQYF. In DNA form, the CDR3 reads TGTGCCAGCAGCTTATTGGGGCCTAGCGGGGGCTACGAGCAGTACTTC. Filled out from reference TRBV7-2 and TRBJ2-7, the complete variable domain reads GAGVSQSPSNKVTEKGKDVELRCDPISGHTALYWYRQSLGQGLEFLIYFQGNSAPDKSGLPSDRFSAERTGGSVSTLTIQRTQQEDSAVYLCASSLLGPSGGYEQYFGPGTRLTVT.

This clonotype was counted a few times. The chain combines TRBV19 with TRBJ2-6; D may be TRBD1 (5 bases). The V end was cut by 6 bases, the J end by 0 bases, with 12 bases between. The length of the CDR3 is 16 residues. Germline V lookup: CDR1 LNHDA, CDR2 SQIVND (reference sequence). The CDR3 is CASSIRVGSGANVLTF. Written as DNA, the CDR3 is TGTGCCAGTAGCATCAGGGTTGGCTCTGGGGCCAACGTCCTGACTTTC.